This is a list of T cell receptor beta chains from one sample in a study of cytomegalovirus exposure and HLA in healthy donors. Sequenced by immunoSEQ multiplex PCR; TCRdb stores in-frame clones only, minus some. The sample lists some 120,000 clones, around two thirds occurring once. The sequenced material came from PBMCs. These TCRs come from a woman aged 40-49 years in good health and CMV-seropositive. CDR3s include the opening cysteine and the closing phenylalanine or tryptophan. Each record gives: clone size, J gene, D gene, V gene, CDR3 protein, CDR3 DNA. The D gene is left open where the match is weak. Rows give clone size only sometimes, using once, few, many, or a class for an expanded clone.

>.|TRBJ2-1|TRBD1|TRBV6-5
CASRPGQGTYNEQFF
TGTGCCAGCAGACCTGGACAGGGAACCTACAATGAGCAGTTCTTC
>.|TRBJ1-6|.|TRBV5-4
CASSLPGGYNSPLHF
TGTGCCAGCAGCTTGCCGGGGGGGTATAATTCACCCCTCCACTTT
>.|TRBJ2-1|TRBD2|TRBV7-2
CASSYISGGDNEQFF
TGTGCCAGCAGCTATATTAGCGGGGGGGACAATGAGCAGTTCTTC
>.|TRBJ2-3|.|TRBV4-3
CASSHYSGGSTDTQYF
TGCGCCAGCAGCCATTATAGCGGAGGGAGCACAGATACGCAGTATTTT
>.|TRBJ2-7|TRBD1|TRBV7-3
CASSAGGEQYF
TGTGCCAGCAGCGCAGGGGGCGAGCAGTACTTC
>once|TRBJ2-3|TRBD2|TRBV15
CATSTSGGPRGDTQYF
TGTGCCACCAGCACGAGCGGGGGCCCCCGGGGGGATACGCAGTATTTT
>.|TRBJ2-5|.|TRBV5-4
CASSAGYETQYF
TGTGCCAGCAGCGCCGGGTATGAGACCCAGTACTTC
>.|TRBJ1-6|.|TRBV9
CASSVGKEMNSPLHF
TGTGCCAGCAGCGTCGGTAAAGAGATGAATTCACCCCTCCACTTT
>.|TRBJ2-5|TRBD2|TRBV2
CASSVLADQETQYF
TGTGCCAGCAGTGTCCTAGCGGACCAAGAGACCCAGTACTTC
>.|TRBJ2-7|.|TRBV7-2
CASSPRQTSYEQYF
TGTGCCAGCAGCCCCCGACAGACCTCCTACGAGCAGTACTTC
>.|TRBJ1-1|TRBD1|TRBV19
CASSNRDRGHFTEAFF
TGTGCCAGTAGTAACCGGGACAGGGGGCACTTCACTGAAGCTTTCTTT
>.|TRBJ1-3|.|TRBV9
CASSVDGTSGNTIYF
TGTGCCAGCAGCGTAGACGGGACTTCTGGAAACACCATATATTTT
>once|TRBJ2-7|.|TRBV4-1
CASSQDARGYYEQYF
TGCGCCAGCAGCCAAGACGCTCGGGGATACTACGAGCAGTACTTC
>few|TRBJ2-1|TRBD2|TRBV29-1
CSAPRGGGANNEQFF
TGCAGCGCCCCGAGGGGCGGGGGGGCAAACAATGAGCAGTTCTTC
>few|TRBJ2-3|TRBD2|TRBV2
CASRELAGGTDTQYF
TGTGCCAGCAGGGAACTAGCGGGGGGCACAGATACGCAGTATTTT
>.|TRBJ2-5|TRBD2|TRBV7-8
CASGPRGAVRETQYF
TGTGCCAGCGGCCCGCGGGGGGCCGTGAGGGAGACCCAGTACTTC
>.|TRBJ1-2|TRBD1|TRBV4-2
CASSQDAGTGARGYTF
TGTGCCAGCAGCCAAGATGCGGGGACAGGGGCGCGGGGCTACACCTTC
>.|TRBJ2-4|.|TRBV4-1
CASSQERSRGKNIQYF
TGCGCCAGCAGCCAAGAAAGGTCCAGGGGAAAAAACATTCAGTACTTC
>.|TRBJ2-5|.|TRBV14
CASSQGAAYQETQYF
TGTGCCAGCAGCCAAGGGGCAGCCTACCAAGAGACCCAGTACTTC
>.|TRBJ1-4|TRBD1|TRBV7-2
CASITNPGQDLATNEKLFF
TGTGCCAGCATCACAAACCCGGGACAGGACTTAGCAACTAATGAAAAACTGTTTTTT
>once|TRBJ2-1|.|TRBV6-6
CASSSLRTDEQFF
TGTGCCAGCAGTTCGCTCCGCACAGATGAGCAGTTCTTC
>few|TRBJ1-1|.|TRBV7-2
CASSFGQLNTEAFF
TGTGCCAGCAGCTTCGGACAGCTGAACACTGAAGCTTTCTTT
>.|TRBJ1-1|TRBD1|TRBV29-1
CSVLGQGSEAFF
TGCAGCGTTCTAGGACAGGGTTCTGAAGCTTTCTTT
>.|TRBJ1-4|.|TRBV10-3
CAISESREATNEKLFF
TGTGCCATCAGTGAGTCGCGGGAAGCAACTAATGAAAAACTGTTTTTT
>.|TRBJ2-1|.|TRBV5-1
CASSMDRDEQFF
TGCGCCAGCAGCATGGACCGGGATGAGCAGTTCTTC
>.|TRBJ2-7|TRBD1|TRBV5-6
CASSLRWTGGYEQYF
TGTGCCAGCAGCTTGCGTTGGACAGGGGGCTACGAGCAGTACTTC
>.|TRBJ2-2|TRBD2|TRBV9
CASGGGGSTGELFF
TGTGCCAGCGGCGGGGGGGGGAGCACCGGGGAGCTGTTTTTT
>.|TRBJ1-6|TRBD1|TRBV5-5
CASRQDRGTVYSPLHF
TGTGCCAGCAGGCAAGATCGCGGGACAGTTTATTCACCCCTCCACTTT
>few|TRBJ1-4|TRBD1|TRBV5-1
CASSLWTGGWTNEKLFF
TGCGCCAGCAGCTTGTGGACAGGGGGCTGGACTAATGAAAAACTGTTTTTT
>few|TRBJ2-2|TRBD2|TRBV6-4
CASSDSESGGVGELFF
TGTGCCAGCAGTGACTCAGAGAGCGGGGGTGTCGGGGAGCTGTTTTTT
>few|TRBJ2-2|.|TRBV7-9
CASSLDGDGGELFF
TGTGCCAGCAGCTTAGACGGGGATGGCGGGGAGCTGTTTTTT
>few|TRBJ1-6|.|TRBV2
CASGISGYNSPLHF
TGTGCCAGCGGTATATCGGGCTATAATTCACCCCTCCACTTT
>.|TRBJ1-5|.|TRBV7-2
CASSLALAGMQPQHF
TGTGCCAGCAGCTTAGCGCTGGCCGGGATGCAGCCCCAGCATTTT
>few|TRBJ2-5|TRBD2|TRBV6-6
CASSYKAGGRGETQYF
TGTGCCAGCAGTTACAAAGCGGGGGGCCGCGGGGAGACCCAGTACTTC
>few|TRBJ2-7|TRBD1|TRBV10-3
CAITVDRTYEQYF
TGTGCCATCACCGTGGACAGGACCTACGAGCAGTACTTC
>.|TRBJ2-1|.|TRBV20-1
CSANPTTEQFF
TGCAGTGCGAACCCGACTACTGAGCAGTTCTTC
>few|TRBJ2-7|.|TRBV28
CASSSGDKLSYEQYF
TGTGCCAGCAGTTCTGGGGACAAACTCTCCTACGAGCAGTACTTC
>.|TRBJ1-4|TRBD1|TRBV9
CASSATGTGAEKLFF
TGTGCCAGCAGCGCTACCGGGACAGGGGCTGAAAAACTGTTTTTT
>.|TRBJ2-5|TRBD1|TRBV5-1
CASSLDRGLEETQYF
TGCGCCAGCAGCTTGGACAGGGGGCTGGAAGAGACCCAGTACTTC
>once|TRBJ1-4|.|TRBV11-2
CASSPDSTEGLFF
TGTGCCAGCAGCCCCGACTCGACAGAAGGACTGTTTTTT
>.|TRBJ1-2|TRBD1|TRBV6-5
CASSYSQGASGGYTF
TGTGCCAGCAGTTACTCGCAGGGGGCATCAGGTGGCTACACCTTC
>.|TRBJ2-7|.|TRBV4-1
CASSQATANYEQYF
TGCGCCAGCAGCCAAGCGACTGCCAACTACGAGCAGTACTTC
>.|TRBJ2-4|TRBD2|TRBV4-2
CASSQDYTYSRGAIQYF
TGTGCCAGCAGCCAAGATTATACTTACTCGCGGGGGGCTATTCAGTACTTC
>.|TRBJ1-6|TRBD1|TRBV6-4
CASSDSTRGVSPLHF
TGTGCCAGCAGTGACTCGACCAGGGGGGTATCACCCCTCCACTTT
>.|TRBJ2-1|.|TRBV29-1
CGSAVSGDSYNEQFF
TGCGGCTCAGCGGTTTCAGGGGATTCCTACAATGAGCAGTTCTTC
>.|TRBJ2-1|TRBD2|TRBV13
CASSLVASGGNEQFF
TGTGCCAGCAGCTTAGTGGCTAGCGGGGGCAATGAGCAGTTCTTC
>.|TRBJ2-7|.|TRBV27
CASGPRQGGYEQYF
TGTGCCAGCGGACCCAGACAGGGAGGCTACGAGCAGTACTTC
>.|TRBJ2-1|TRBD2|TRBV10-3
CAISETSDEQFF
TGTGCCATCAGTGAGACTAGCGATGAGCAGTTCTTC
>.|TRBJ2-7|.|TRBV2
CATTAGAGFENEQYF
TGTGCCACCACGGCGGGGGCGGGGTTCGAAAACGAGCAGTACTTC
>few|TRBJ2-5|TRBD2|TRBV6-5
CASSYHGGKETQYF
TGTGCCAGCAGTTACCACGGGGGGAAAGAGACCCAGTACTTC